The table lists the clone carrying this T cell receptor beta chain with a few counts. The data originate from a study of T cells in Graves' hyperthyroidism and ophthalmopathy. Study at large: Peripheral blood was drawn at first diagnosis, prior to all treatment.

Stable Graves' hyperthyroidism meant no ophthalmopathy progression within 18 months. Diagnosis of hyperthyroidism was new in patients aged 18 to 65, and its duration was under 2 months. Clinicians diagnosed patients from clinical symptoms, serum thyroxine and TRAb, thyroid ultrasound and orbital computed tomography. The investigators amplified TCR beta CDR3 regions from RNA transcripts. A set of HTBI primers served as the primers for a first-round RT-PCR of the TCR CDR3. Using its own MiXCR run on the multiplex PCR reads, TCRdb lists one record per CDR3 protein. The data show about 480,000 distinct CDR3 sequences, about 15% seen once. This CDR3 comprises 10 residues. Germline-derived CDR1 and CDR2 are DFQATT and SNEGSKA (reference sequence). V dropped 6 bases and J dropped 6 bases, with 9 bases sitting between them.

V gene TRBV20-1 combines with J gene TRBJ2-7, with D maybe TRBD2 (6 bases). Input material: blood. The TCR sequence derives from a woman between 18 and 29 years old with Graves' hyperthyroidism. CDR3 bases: TGCAGTGCGGAGGGCCCCGAGCAGTACTTC. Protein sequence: CSAEGPEQYF.